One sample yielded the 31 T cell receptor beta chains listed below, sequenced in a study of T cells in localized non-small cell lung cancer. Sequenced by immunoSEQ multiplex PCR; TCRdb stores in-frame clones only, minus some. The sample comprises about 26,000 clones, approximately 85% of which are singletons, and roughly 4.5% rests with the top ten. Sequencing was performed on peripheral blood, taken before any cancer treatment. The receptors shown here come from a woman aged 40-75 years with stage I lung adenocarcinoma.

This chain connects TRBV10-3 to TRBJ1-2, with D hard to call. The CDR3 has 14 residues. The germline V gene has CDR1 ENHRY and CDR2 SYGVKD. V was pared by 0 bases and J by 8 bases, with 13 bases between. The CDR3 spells CAISESPPRTGYTF. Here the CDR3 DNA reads TGTGCCATCAGTGAGTCGCCCCCGAGGACGGGCTACACCTTC.

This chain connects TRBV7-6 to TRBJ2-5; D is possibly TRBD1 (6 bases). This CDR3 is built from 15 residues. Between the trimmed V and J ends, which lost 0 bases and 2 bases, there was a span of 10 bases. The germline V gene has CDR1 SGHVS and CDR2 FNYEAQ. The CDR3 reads CASSLAGTTQETQYF. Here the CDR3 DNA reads TGTGCCAGCAGCTTAGCCGGGACAACTCAAGAGACCCAGTACTTC. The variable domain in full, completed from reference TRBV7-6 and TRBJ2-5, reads GAGVSQSPRYKVTKRGQDVALRCDPISGHVSLYWYRQALGQGPEFLTYFNYEAQQDKSGLPNDRFSAERPEGSISTLTIQRTEQRDSAMYRCASSLAGTTQETQYFGPGTRLLVL.

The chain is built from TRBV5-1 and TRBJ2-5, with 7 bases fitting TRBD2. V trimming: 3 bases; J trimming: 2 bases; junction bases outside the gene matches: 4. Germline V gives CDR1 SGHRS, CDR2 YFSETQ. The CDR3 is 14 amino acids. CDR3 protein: CASSSGRGQETQYF. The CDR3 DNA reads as TGCGCCAGCAGCTCTGGGAGGGGACAAGAGACCCAGTACTTC.

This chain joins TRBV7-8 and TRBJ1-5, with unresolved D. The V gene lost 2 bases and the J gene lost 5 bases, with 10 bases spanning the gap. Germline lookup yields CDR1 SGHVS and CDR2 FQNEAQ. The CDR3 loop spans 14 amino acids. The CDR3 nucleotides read TGTGCCAGCAGCTTATGGCCTCACCATCAGCCCCAGCATTTT. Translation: CASSLWPHHQPQHF.

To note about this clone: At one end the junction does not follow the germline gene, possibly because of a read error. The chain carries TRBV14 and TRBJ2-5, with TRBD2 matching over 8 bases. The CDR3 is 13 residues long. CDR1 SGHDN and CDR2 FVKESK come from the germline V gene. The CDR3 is CASSLGTSGPGHF. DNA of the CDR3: TGTGCCAGCAGCCTCGGTACTAGCGGTCCCGGGCACTTC.

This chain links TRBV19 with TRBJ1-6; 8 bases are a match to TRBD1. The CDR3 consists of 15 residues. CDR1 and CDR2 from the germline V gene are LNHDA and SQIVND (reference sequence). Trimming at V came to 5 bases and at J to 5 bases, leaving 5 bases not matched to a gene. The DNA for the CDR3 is TGTGCCAGTAGTCGGACAGGGATTGATAATTCACCCCTCCACTTT. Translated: CASSRTGIDNSPLHF.

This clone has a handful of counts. This chain's CDR3 is CASSLGGVTNTGELFF. CDR3 sequence (DNA): TGTGCCAGCAGCTTGGGCGGGGTGACGAACACCGGGGAGCTGTTTTTT. The rearrangement uses TRBV7-8 and TRBJ2-2; tentatively, D is TRBD2 (6 bases). The CDR3 length is 16 residues. Germline V gives CDR1 SGHVS, CDR2 FQNEAQ. Trimming took 3 bases from V and 0 from J, leaving 11 bases between them.

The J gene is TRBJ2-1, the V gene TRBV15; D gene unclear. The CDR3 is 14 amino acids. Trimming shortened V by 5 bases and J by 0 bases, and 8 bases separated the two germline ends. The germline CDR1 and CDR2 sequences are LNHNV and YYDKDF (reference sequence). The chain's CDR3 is CATSPSSSYNEQFF. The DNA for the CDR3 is TGTGCCACCAGCCCCTCGAGCTCCTACAATGAGCAGTTCTTC.

CDR3 amino acids: CASSRPGGRGNTIYF. DNA for the CDR3: TGTGCCAGCAGCCGTCCAGGGGGTCGTGGAAACACCATATATTTT. The chain joins TRBV5-4 to TRBJ1-3; TRBD1 matches at 7 bases. Germline-derived CDR1 and CDR2 are SGHNT and YYREEE (reference sequence). Trimming at V came to 4 bases and at J to 3 bases, leaving 7 bases not matched to a gene. This CDR3 spans 15 amino acids.

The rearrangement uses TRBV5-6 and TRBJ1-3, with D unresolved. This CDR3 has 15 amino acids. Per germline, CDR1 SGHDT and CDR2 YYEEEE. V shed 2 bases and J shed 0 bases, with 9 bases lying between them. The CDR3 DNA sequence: TGTGCCAGCAGCTTCTTAGCAGCCTCTGGAAACACCATATATTTT. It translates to CASSFLAASGNTIYF.

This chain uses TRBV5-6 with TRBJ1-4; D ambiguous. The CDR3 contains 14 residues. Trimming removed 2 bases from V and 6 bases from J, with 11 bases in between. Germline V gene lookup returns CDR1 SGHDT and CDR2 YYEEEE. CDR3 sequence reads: CASSLWWADEKLFF. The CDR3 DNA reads TGTGCCAGCAGCTTATGGTGGGCTGATGAAAAACTGTTTTTT.

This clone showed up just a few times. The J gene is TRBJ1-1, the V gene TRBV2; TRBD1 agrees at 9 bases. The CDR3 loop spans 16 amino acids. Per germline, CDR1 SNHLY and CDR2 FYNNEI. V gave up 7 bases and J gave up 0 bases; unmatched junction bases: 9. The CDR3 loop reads CASMPGTGFMNTEAFF. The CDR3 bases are TGTGCCAGCATGCCCGGGACAGGGTTTATGAACACTGAAGCTTTCTTT. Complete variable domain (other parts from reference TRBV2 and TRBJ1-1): EPEVTQTPSHQVTQMGQEVILRCVPISNHLYFYWYRQILGQKVEFLVSFYNNEISEKSEIFDDQFSVERPDGSNFTLKIRSTKLEDSAMYFCASMPGTGFMNTEAFFGQGTRLTVV.

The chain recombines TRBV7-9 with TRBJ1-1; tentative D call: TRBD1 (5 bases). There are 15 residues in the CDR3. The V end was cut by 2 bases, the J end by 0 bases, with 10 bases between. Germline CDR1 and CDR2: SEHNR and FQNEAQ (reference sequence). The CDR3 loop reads CASSLQGGMNTEAFF. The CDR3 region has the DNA TGTGCCAGCAGCTTACAGGGAGGCATGAACACTGAAGCTTTCTTT.

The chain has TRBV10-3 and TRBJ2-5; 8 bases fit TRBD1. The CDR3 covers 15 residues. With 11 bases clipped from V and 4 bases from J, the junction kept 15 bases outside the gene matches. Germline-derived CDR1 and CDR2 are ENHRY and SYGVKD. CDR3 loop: CASSLGQGGRETQYF. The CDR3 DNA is TGTGCCTCCTCCCTCGGACAGGGAGGACGAGAGACCCAGTACTTC.

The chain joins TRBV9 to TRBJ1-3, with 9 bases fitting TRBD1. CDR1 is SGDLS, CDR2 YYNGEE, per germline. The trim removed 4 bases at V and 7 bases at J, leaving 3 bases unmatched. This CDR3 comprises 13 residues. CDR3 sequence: CASSLGQGNTIYF. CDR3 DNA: TGTGCCAGCAGCTTGGGACAGGGTAACACCATATATTTT.

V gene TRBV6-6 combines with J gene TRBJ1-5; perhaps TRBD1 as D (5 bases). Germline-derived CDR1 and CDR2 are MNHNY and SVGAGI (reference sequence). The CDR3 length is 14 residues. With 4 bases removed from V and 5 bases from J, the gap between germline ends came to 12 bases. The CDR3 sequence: CASSSLGPYQPQHF. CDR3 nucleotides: TGTGCCAGCAGTTCGTTGGGGCCCTATCAGCCCCAGCATTTT.

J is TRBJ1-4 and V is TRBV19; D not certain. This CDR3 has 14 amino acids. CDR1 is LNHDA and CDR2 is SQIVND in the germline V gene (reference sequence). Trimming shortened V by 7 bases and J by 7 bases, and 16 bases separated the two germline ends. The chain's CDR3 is CASNSPGDREKLFF. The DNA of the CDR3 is TGTGCCAGTAACTCCCCGGGAGACCGTGAAAAACTGTTTTTT.

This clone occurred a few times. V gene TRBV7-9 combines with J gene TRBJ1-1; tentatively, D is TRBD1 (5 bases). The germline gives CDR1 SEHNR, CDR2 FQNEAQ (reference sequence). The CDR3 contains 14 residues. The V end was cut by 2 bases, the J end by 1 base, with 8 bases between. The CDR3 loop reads CASSLTDRNTEAFF. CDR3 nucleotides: TGTGCCAGCAGCTTAACCGACAGGAACACTGAAGCTTTCTTT.

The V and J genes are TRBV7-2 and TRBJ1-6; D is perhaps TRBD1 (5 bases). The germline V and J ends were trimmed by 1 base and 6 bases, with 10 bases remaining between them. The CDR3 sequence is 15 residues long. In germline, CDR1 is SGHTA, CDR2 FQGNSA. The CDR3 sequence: CASSLVSGSNSPLHF. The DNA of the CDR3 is TGTGCCAGCAGCTTAGTGTCAGGGTCTAATTCACCCCTCCACTTT.

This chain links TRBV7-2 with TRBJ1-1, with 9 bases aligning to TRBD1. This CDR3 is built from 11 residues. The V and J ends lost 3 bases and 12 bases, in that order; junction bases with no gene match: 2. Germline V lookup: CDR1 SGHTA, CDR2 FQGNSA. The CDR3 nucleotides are TGTGCCAGCAGCTTGACAGGGGGAACTTTCTTT. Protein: CASSLTGGTFF.

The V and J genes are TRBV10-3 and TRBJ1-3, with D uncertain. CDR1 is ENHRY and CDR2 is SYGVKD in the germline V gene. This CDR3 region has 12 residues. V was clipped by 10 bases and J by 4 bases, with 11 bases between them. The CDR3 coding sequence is TGTGCCACTCGAAAGGAGGGAAACACCATATATTTT. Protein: CATRKEGNTIYF.

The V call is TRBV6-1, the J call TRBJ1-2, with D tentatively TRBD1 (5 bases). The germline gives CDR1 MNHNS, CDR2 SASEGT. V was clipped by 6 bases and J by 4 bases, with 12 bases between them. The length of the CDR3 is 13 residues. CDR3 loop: CASRGTAGYGYTF. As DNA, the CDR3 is TGTGCCAGCAGGGGGACGGCAGGCTATGGCTACACCTTC.

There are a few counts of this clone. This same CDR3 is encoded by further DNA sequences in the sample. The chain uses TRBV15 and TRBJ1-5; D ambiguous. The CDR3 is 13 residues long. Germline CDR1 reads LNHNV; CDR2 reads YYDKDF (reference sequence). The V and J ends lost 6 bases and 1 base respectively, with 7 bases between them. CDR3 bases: TGTGCCACCAGTTACGGAAGCAATCAGCCCCAGCATTTT. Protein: CATSYGSNQPQHF.

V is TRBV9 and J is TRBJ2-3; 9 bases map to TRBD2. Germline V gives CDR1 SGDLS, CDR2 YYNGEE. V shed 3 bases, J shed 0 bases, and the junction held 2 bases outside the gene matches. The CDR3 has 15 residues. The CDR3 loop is CASSERGVSTDTQYF. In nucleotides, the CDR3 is TGTGCCAGCAGCGAGCGGGGGGTGAGCACAGATACGCAGTATTTT.

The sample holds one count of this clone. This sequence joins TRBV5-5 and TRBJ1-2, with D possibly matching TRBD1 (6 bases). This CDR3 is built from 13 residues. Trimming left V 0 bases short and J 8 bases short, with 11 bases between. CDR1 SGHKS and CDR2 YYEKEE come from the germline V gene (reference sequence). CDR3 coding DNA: TGTGCCAGCAGCTTGGAACAGGGTCGAGGCTACACCTTC. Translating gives CASSLEQGRGYTF.

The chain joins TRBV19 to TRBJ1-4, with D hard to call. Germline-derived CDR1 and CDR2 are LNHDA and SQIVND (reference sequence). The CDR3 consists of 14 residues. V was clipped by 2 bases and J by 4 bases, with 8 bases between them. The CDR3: CASSITGLNEKLFF. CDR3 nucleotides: TGTGCCAGTAGTATAACGGGTCTTAATGAAAAACTGTTTTTT.

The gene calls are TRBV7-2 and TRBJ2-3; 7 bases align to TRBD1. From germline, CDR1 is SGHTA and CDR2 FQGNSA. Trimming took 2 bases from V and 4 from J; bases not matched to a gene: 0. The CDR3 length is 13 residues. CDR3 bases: TGTGCCAGCAGCTTACAGGGGGCAGATACGCAGTATTTT. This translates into CASSLQGADTQYF.

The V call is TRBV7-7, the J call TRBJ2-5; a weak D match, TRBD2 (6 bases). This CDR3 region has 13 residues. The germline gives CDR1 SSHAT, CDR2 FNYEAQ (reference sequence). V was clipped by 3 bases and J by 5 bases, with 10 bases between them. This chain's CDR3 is CASSLAGTETQYF. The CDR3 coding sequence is TGTGCCAGCAGCTTGGCGGGGACGGAGACCCAGTACTTC.

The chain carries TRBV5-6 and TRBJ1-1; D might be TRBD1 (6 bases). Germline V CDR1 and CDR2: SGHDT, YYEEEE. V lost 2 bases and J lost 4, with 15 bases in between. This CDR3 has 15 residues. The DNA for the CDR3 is TGTGCCAGCAGCTTTGAACAGGGTTTCGGCACTGAAGCTTTCTTT. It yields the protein CASSFEQGFGTEAFF.

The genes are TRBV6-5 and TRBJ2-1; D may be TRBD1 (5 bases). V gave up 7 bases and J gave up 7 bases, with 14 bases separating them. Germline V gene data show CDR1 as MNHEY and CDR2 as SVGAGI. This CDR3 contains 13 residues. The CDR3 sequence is CASTPQGQNEQFF. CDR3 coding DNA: TGTGCCAGCACCCCCCAGGGCCAAAATGAGCAGTTCTTC.

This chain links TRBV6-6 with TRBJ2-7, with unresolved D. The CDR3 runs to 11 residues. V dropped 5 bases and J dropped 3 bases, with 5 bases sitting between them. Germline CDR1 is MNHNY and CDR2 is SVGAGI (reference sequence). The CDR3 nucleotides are TGTGCCAGCAGTGTTGGCTACGAGCAGTACTTC. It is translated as CASSVGYEQYF.